This entry features one TCR beta chain sequence. These data come from a study of CD8 T cells in Susac syndrome. The patients who served as multiple sclerosis controls were treatment-naive and had stable or active relapsing-remitting disease that fulfilled the revised McDonald criteria. The V end lost 0 bases, the J end lost 2 bases, and 11 bases lay between the germline ends. Germline loops: CDR1 MNHEY, CDR2 SVGAGI. This CDR3 is 15 amino acids long. It was with random hexamers that about 0.45 to 1 ug RNA was reverse transcribed. Amplification of TCR beta CDR3 was carried out by immunoSEQ multiplex PCR, which covered 54 Vbeta and 13 Jbeta segments. From the immunoSEQ multiplex PCR reads, TCRdb called clonotypes with MiXCR, one entry per CDR3 protein. Of about 430,000 distinct CDR3 sequences in the sample, approximately 85% are singletons; the top ten hold around 0.12%.

The chain carries TRBV6-5 and TRBJ2-7; D gene unclear. Sequencing used CD8+ T cells from PBMCs. The sequence derives from a human donor with multiple sclerosis. The CDR3 nucleotides are TGTGCCAGCAGTTACTCGTCCCCCGTCGCCTACGAGCAGTACTTC. It specifies CASSYSSPVAYEQYF.